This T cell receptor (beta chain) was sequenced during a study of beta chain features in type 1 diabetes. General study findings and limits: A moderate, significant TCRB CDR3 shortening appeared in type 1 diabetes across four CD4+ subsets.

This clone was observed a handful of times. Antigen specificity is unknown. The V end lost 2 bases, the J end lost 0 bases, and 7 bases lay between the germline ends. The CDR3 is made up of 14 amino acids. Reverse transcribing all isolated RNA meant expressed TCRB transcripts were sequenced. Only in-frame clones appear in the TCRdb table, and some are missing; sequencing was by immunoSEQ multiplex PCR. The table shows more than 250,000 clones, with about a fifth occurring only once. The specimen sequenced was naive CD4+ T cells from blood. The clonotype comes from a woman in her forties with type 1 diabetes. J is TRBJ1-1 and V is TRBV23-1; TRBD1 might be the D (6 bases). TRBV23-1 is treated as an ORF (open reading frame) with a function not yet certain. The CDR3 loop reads CASSQDRMNTEAFF. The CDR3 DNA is TGCGCCAGCAGTCAAGACAGGATGAACACTGAAGCTTTCTTT.